What follows are 8 T cell receptor beta chains derived from one specimen sequenced in a study of T cell changes during pregnancy in multiple sclerosis. Sequenced by immunoSEQ multiplex PCR; TCRdb stores in-frame clones only, minus some. The table includes 55,000 to 65,000 clones, about 90% detected once. The sequencing used peripheral blood, collected in the first trimester of pregnancy. The source is a female donor in good health, enrolled as a control in a pregnancy study.

V is TRBV5-4 and J is TRBJ2-2; 9 nucleotides line up with TRBD1. Losses at the gene ends were 4 bases for V and 6 bases for J; bases not matched to a gene: 4. This CDR3 spans 14 amino acids. The V gene's germline CDR1 is SGHNT and CDR2 YYREEE (reference sequence). CDR3 sequence: CASSPGTGPGELFF. The CDR3 DNA is TGTGCCAGCAGCCCCGGGACAGGGCCCGGGGAGCTGTTTTTT.

The chain has TRBV4-1 and TRBJ1-4; D gene unclear. The CDR3 extends over 15 amino acids. Looked up from germline, CDR1 is MGHRA and CDR2 is YSYEKL. V lost 3 bases to trimming and J lost 0 bases, with 8 bases between them. CDR3 loop: CASSQSTPTNEKLFF. The CDR3 region has the DNA TGCGCCAGCAGCCAGTCCACACCAACTAATGAAAAACTGTTTTTT.

The chain is built from TRBV29-1 and TRBJ2-3, with unresolved D. The CDR3 has 12 amino acids. The germline CDR1 and CDR2 sequences are SQVTM and ANQGSEA. V was shortened by 4 bases and J by 1 base, with 6 bases between the two germline ends. The CDR3 reads CSVVRGTDTQYF. The CDR3 DNA follows: TGCAGCGTTGTAAGAGGCACAGATACGCAGTATTTT.

The chain joins TRBV7-9 to TRBJ2-1, with 7 positions matching TRBD1. Per the germline V gene, CDR1 is SEHNR and CDR2 is FQNEAQ (reference sequence). Losses at the gene ends were 5 bases for V and 3 bases for J; bases not matched to a gene: 7. This CDR3 spans 15 amino acids. The CDR3 sequence is CASSISGTDYNEQFF. For the CDR3, the DNA is TGTGCCAGCAGCATTTCCGGGACAGACTACAATGAGCAGTTCTTC.

The CDR3 coding sequence is TGTGCCAGCAGTACTTATCATAGCGGGGGGGCCACAGATACGCAGTATTTT. Translating it yields CASSTYHSGGATDTQYF. This chain connects TRBV27 to TRBJ2-3; 11 bases agree with TRBD2. The germline gives CDR1 MNHEY, CDR2 SMNVEV (reference sequence). CDR3 size: 17 residues. J was trimmed by 2 bases and V by 5 bases; bases with no gene match: 9.

The chain links TRBV5-4 to TRBJ2-3, with 10 bases aligning to TRBD2. The CDR3 sequence is 16 residues long. Germline assignment: CDR1 SGHNT and CDR2 YYREEE (reference sequence). With 2 bases clipped from V and 0 bases from J, the junction kept 3 bases outside the gene matches. The CDR3 region has the DNA TGTGCCAGCAGCTTAGCGGGGGGGCGTAGCACAGATACGCAGTATTTT. Translation gives CASSLAGGRSTDTQYF.

This rearrangement joins TRBV4-1 to TRBJ1-1; no definite D call. V dropped 1 base and J dropped 5 bases, with 11 bases sitting between them. CDR3 size: 14 residues. Germline V lookup: CDR1 MGHRA, CDR2 YSYEKL. The chain's CDR3 is CASSQVSEGTEAFF. In DNA, the CDR3 is TGCGCCAGCAGCCAAGTAAGTGAGGGTACTGAAGCTTTCTTT.

This chain connects TRBV2 to TRBJ1-2, with TRBD1 matching 9 bases. Germline V gene lookup returns CDR1 SNHLY and CDR2 FYNNEI. This CDR3 comprises 15 residues. Germline trimming cut 8 bases from V and 4 bases from J; bases unmatched to any gene: 11. The CDR3 region is CASGTGTGSSYGYTF. For the CDR3, the DNA is TGTGCCAGCGGTACCGGGACAGGGTCGTCCTATGGCTACACCTTC.